This paragraph reports one TCR beta chain. The data originate from a study of blood T cell repertoires in COVID-19. Study-level background: Sources were T cells, B-cell-depleted T cells, or PBMCs; the material itself was cDNA or gDNA.

TCRdb's table, derived via immunoSEQ multiplex PCR, lists solely in-frame clones and lacks some. The top ten hold approximately 1.5% of the sample, which has about 250,000 clones, 70% to 90% seen once. Cohort 3 donors counted as recovered after two negative PCRs, clearance, or resolved symptoms. Germline values: CDR1 GTSNPN, CDR2 SVGIG (reference sequence). V was pared by 3 bases and J by 0 bases, with 24 bases between. This CDR3 contains 20 residues. Material: PBMCs or T cells enriched from blood (not recorded which). This chain uses TRBV30 with TRBJ1-6; perhaps TRBD1 as D (5 bases). The receptor was isolated from a woman aged 50 to 60 who had recovered from COVID-19. The CDR3 reads CAWSRGTGTVMSSYNSPLHF. For the CDR3, the DNA is TGTGCCTGGAGCCGGGGGACCGGTACCGTTATGAGCTCCTATAATTCACCCCTCCACTTT.